This T cell receptor beta chain was captured by sequencing in a study of T cells in localized non-small cell lung cancer. Sequenced by immunoSEQ multiplex PCR; TCRdb stores in-frame clones only, minus some. The data contain some 39,000 clones, about nine tenths of them singletons. The CDR3 consists of 16 residues. V lost 2 bases to trimming and J lost 3 bases, with 14 bases between them. Looked up from germline, CDR1 is SEHNR and CDR2 is FQNEAQ (reference sequence). The chain joins TRBV7-9 to TRBJ2-1, with D perhaps TRBD2 (5 bases). The sequenced sample was peripheral blood mononuclear cells, obtained before any cancer treatment. The receptor was derived from a male donor at least 60 years old with stage II lung adenocarcinoma. The CDR3 DNA sequence: TGTGCCAGCAGCTTATCTTCTCTAGCCAGCTACAATGAGCAGTTCTTC. Protein sequence: CASSLSSLASYNEQFF.